This T cell receptor beta chain is from a study of T cell responses to AZD1222 COVID-19 vaccine. Points from the study as a whole: Breadth and depth of Spike-specific TCRs rose after two AZD1222 doses.

Between the trimmed V and J ends, which lost 6 bases and 7 bases, there was a span of 10 bases. Germline CDR1 and CDR2: LNHDA and SQIVND (reference sequence). This CDR3 has 12 residues. This clone was detected only once. Antigen specificity is unknown. Clones were sequenced by immunoSEQ multiplex PCR, and TCRdb holds only the in-frame ones, with some missing. This table has roughly 180,000 clones, approximately 91% appearing once. Here the sequenced sample was peripheral blood, taken 28 days after the second AZD1222 dose. This TCR derives from an adult who received the AZD1222 COVID-19 vaccine. The V gene is TRBV19, the J gene TRBJ1-5, with D perhaps matching TRBD1 (6 bases). CDR3 residues: CASRDSPQPQHF. CDR3 in DNA: TGTGCCAGTAGGGACAGCCCGCAGCCCCAGCATTTT.